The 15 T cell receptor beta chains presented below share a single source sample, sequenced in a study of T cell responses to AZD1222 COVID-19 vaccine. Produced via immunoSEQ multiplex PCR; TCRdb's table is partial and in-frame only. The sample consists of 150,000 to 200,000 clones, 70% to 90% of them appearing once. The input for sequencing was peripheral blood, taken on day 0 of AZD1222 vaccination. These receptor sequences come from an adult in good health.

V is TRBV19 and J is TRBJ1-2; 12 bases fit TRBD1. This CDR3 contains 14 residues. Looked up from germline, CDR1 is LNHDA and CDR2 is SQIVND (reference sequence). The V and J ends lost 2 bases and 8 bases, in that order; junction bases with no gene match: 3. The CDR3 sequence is CASSISGTGGGYTF. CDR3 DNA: TGTGCCAGTAGTATATCCGGGACAGGGGGCGGCTACACCTTC.

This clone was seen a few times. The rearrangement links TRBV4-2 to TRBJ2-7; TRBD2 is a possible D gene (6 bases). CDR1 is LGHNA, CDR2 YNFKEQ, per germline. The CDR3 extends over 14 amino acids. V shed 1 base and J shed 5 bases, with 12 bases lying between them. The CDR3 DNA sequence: TGTGCCAGCAGCCAAGCGGGCGGGACGCACGAGCAGTACTTC. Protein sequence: CASSQAGGTHEQYF.

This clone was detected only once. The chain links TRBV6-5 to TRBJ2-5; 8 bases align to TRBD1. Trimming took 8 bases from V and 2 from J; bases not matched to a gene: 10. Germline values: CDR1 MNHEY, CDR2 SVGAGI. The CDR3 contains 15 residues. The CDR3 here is CASRRQGTPQETQYF. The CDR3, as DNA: TGTGCCAGCCGAAGACAGGGGACGCCTCAAGAGACCCAGTACTTC.

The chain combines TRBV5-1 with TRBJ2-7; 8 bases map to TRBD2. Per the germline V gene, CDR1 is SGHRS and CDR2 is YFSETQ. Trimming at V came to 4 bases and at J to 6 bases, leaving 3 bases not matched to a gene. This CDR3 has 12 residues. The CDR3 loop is CASSGTRSEQYF. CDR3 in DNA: TGCGCCAGCAGCGGGACTAGGTCCGAGCAGTACTTC.

The CDR3 nucleotides are TGTGCCAGCAGAACAGGGGGTTCAACTAATGAAAAACTGTTTTTT. It encodes CASRTGGSTNEKLFF. The chain joins TRBV5-6 to TRBJ1-4, with 8 bases identical to TRBD1. The CDR3 runs 15 residues. Germline assignment: CDR1 SGHDT and CDR2 YYEEEE. Germline trimming cut 5 bases from V and 0 bases from J; bases unmatched to any gene: 3.

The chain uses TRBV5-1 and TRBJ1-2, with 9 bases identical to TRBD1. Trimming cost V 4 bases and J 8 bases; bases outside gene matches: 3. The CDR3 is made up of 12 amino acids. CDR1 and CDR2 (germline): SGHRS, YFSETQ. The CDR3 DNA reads TGCGCCAGCAGCGGGACAGGGTGGGGCTACACCTTC. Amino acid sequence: CASSGTGWGYTF.

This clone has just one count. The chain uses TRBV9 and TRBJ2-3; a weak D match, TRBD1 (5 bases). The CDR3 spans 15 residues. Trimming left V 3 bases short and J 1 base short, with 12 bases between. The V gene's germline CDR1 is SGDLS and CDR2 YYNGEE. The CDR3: CASSANQGGTDTQYF. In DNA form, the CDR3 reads TGTGCCAGCAGCGCGAATCAGGGCGGCACAGATACGCAGTATTTT.

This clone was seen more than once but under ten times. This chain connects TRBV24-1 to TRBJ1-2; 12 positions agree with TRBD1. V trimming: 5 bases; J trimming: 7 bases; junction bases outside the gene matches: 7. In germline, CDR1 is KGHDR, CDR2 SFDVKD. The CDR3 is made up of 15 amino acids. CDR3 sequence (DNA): TGTGCCACCAGTGGTCCGGGACAGGGGGCAGGTGGCTACACCTTC. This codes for CATSGPGQGAGGYTF.

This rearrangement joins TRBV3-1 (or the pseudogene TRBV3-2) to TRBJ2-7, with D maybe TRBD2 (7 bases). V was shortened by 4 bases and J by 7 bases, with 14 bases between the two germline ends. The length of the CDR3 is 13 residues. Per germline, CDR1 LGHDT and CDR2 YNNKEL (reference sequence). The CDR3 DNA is TGTGCCAGCAGCCCGCGGGGGCAGTGGGAGCAGTACTTC. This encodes CASSPRGQWEQYF.

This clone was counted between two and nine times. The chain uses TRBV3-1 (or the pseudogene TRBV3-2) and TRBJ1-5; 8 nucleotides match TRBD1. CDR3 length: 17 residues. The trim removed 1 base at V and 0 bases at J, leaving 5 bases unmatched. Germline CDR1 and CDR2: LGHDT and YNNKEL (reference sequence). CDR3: CASSQGDRKYSNQPQHF. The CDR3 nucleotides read TGTGCCAGCAGCCAAGGGGACAGGAAGTATAGCAATCAGCCCCAGCATTTT.

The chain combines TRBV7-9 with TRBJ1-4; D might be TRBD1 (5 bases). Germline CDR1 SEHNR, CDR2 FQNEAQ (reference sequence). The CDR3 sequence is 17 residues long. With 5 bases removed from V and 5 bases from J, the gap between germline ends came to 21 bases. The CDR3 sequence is CASSARPGRLGNEKLFF. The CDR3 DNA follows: TGTGCCAGCAGCGCCCGGCCAGGGCGGTTAGGGAATGAAAAACTGTTTTTT. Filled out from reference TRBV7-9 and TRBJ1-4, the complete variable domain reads DTGVSQNPRHKITKRGQNVTFRCDPISEHNRLYWYRQTLGQGPEFLTYFQNEAQLEKSRLLSDRFSAERPKGSFSTLEIQRTEQGDSAMYLCASSARPGRLGNEKLFFGSGTQLSVL.

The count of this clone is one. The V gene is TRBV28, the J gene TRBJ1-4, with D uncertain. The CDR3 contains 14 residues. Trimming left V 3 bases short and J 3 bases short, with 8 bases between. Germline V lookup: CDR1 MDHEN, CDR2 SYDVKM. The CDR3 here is CASSFPAANEKLFF. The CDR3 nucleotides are TGTGCCAGCAGTTTTCCCGCGGCTAATGAAAAACTGTTTTTT.

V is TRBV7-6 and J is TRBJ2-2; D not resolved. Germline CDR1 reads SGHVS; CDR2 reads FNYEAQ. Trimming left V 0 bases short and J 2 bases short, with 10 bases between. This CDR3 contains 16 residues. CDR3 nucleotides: TGTGCCAGCAGCTTAGCGCAGAAACTCAACACCGGGGAGCTGTTTTTT. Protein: CASSLAQKLNTGELFF.

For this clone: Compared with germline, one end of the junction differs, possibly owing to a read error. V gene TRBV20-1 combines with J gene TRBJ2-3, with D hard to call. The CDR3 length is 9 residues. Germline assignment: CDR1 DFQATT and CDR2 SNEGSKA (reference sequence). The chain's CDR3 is CILGASEDF. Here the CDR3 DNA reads TGCATTCTCGGCGCCTCAGAGGATTTT.

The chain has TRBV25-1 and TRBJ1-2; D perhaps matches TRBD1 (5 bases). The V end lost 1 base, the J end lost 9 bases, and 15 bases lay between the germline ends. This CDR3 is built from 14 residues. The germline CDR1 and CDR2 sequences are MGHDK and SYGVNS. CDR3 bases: TGTGCCAGCAGTGAATGGGACCGAACTATGAGCTACACCTTC. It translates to CASSEWDRTMSYTF.